The 30 T cell receptor beta chains reported below all come from one sample, sequenced in a study of tumor-infiltrating lymphocytes in oesophageal squamous cell carcinoma. MiXCR, applied by TCRdb to the PCR reads, yields one record per CDR3 protein. The table records over 10,000 distinct CDR3 sequences, roughly 58% of them present only once. Sequencing was done on a sample of esophageal tumor tissue. These receptors were taken from a female donor with esophageal squamous cell carcinoma.

This clonotype was counted ten times or more. The chain employs TRBV7-6 and TRBJ2-6; no reliable D call. This CDR3 is 9 amino acids long. CDR1 is SGHVS, CDR2 FNYEAQ, per germline. The V gene lost 4 bases and the J gene lost 18 bases, with 7 bases spanning the gap. CDR3 in amino acids: CASSSSGTF. CDR3 DNA: TGTGCCAGCAGCTCCTCCGGGACTTTC.

The chain combines TRBV6-2 or TRBV6-3 with TRBJ2-1, with D perhaps matching TRBD2 (6 bases). The germline V gene has CDR1 MNHEY and CDR2 SVGEGT. Trimming removed 7 bases from V and 6 bases from J, with 19 bases in between. The CDR3 totals 15 residues. The CDR3 loop is CASKMAWEAGNEQFF. The CDR3 DNA is TGTGCCAGCAAAATGGCGTGGGAGGCTGGCAATGAGCAGTTCTTC.

V usage is TRBV7-2 and J usage is TRBJ2-1; TRBD2 agrees at 11 bases. The CDR3 has 15 amino acids. J was trimmed by 4 bases and V by 3 bases; bases with no gene match: 2. Germline lookup yields CDR1 SGHTA and CDR2 FQGNSA. CDR3 region: CASSLRTSGYNEQFF. The CDR3 nucleotides are TGTGCCAGCAGCTTGCGGACTAGCGGGTACAATGAGCAGTTCTTC.

V is TRBV6-8 and J is TRBJ1-4, with a possible D match to TRBD1 (5 bases). Germline CDR1 reads MNHGY; CDR2 reads SAAAGT. V dropped 4 bases and J dropped 5 bases, with 11 bases sitting between them. The CDR3 loop spans 14 amino acids. CDR3 in DNA: TGTGCCAGCAGTTTAACAGGATTCAATGAAAAACTGTTTTTT. The encoded protein is CASSLTGFNEKLFF.

A note on this clonotype: The junction differs from germline at one of its ends, possibly a read error. The V call is TRBV24-1, the J call TRBJ2-3; no firm D call. This CDR3 contains 12 residues. Per the germline V gene, CDR1 is KGHDR and CDR2 is SFDVKD. This chain's CDR3 is CATSRGQETQYF. DNA for the CDR3: TGTGCCACCAGTCGAGGCCAAGAGACCCAGTACTTT.

This sequence joins TRBV6-1 and TRBJ1-1; D is unresolved. Germline V CDR1 and CDR2: MNHNS, SASEGT. The CDR3 is 14 amino acids. Trimming removed 6 bases at V and 2 bases at J, with 13 bases between. The CDR3 nucleotides read TGTGCCAGCAGCGAACGGGGTTATAACACTGAAGCTTTCTTT. This codes for CASSERGYNTEAFF.

The chain employs TRBV12-3 or TRBV12-4 and TRBJ2-3; 7 positions agree with TRBD1. The V segment lost 7 bases and the J segment 1 base; nucleotides outside the gene matches: 8. The CDR3 is 15 residues long. CDR3 region: CASTGDSFGTDTQYF. The CDR3 nucleotides are TGTGCCAGCACCGGGGACAGTTTCGGCACAGATACGCAGTATTTT.

This chain connects TRBV7-8 to TRBJ2-6; 9 nucleotides agree with TRBD2. The DNA end lines up better with TRBJ2-7; the J call may be wrong. The CDR3 loop spans 17 amino acids. The germline V gene encodes CDR1 SGHVS and CDR2 FQNEAQ. The CDR3 DNA reads TGTGCCAGCAGCCGAAGTAGAGCGGGAGGCTCCTACAATGAGCAGTACTTC. This sequence encodes CASSRSRAGGSYNEQYF.

In the case of this clonotype: The CDR3 does not close with the conserved phenylalanine or tryptophan, likely indicating a read error. No DNA is shown, since the ends of the CDR3 on it are uncertain; the CDR3 is the one TCRdb lists. This chain connects TRBV7-7 to TRBJ2-5. The CDR3 length is 15 residues, termini included. From germline, CDR1 is SSHAT and CDR2 FNYEAQ (reference sequence). CDR3 in amino acids: CASSLESNNEQYFGS.

The genes are TRBV28 and TRBJ2-7, with D tentatively TRBD1 or TRBD2 (5 bases each). The J call may be in error: the DNA end matches TRBJ2-1 better. CDR3 length: 13 residues. Germline CDR1 and CDR2: MDHEN and SYDVKM. The CDR3: CASTRDLHNEQFF. CDR3 DNA sequence: TGTGCCAGCACTAGGGACCTCCACAATGAGCAGTTCTTC.

The chain uses TRBV10-1 and TRBJ2-1, with D uncertain. The J call may be wrong; the DNA end is better matched by TRBJ2-4. This CDR3 spans 14 amino acids. CDR1 WNHNN and CDR2 SYGVQD come from the germline V gene (reference sequence). The CDR3 DNA sequence: TGCGCCAGCAGTGAGTCGGGCTTAAAAAACATTCAGTACTTC. Translating gives CASSESGLKNIQYF.

This chain uses TRBV10-3 with TRBJ2-3; D gene uncertain. V lost 5 bases and J 2 bases, leaving 11 bases between the germline ends. CDR3 size: 14 residues. Germline V gene sequence: CDR1 ENHRY, CDR2 SYGVKD. The CDR3 sequence: CAISPENPTDTQYF. CDR3 nucleotides: TGTGCCATCAGTCCGGAGAATCCCACAGATACGCAGTATTTT.

The chain carries TRBV7-3 and TRBJ2-1; TRBD2 matches at 8 bases. Trimming took 5 bases from V and 7 from J; bases not matched to a gene: 7. This CDR3 has 14 amino acids. Germline CDR1 SGHTA, CDR2 FQGTGA. The CDR3 here is CASSPRTSLNEQFF. The CDR3 nucleotides are TGTGCCAGCAGCCCCAGGACTAGCTTGAATGAGCAGTTCTTC.

In this sample, this clonotype turned up a few times. The chain joins TRBV27 to TRBJ2-6; D ambiguous. V gave up 3 bases and J gave up 2 bases, with 17 bases separating them. The V gene's germline CDR1 is MNHEY and CDR2 SMNVEV (reference sequence). The length of the CDR3 is 18 residues. The CDR3 DNA reads TGTGCCAGCAGTTTTCGGAGTTCCAACGTAGCTGGGGCCAACGTCCTGACTTTC. Translated, it gives CASSFRSSNVAGANVLTF. Full variable domain (missing parts from reference TRBV27 and TRBJ2-6): EAQVTQNPRYLITVTGKKLTVTCSQNMNHEYMSWYRQDPGLGLRQIYYSMNVEVTDKGDVPEGYKVSRKEKRNFPLILESPSPNQTSLYFCASSFRSSNVAGANVLTFGAGSRLTVL.

V and J are TRBV7-3 and TRBJ2-4; maybe TRBD2 (5 bases). The tail of the sequence fits TRBJ2-1 better, so the J call may be wrong. Germline lookup yields CDR1 SGHTA and CDR2 FQGTGA. The CDR3 runs to 14 residues. CDR3 sequence reads: CASSLTYGVREQFF. For the CDR3, the DNA is TGTGCCAGCAGCTTAACGTACGGGGTAAGGGAGCAGTTCTTC.

In this sample, this clonotype turned up a few times. The chain couples TRBV7-2 to TRBJ2-7; tentatively, D is TRBD1 (5 bases). This CDR3 contains 14 residues. The germline CDR1 and CDR2 sequences are SGHTA and FQGNSA. V lost 4 bases, J lost 1 base, and 11 bases lay in between. This CDR3 is CASSSKAGSYEQYF. CDR3 in DNA: TGTGCCAGCAGCTCGAAGGCAGGGTCCTACGAGCAGTACTTC. Full variable domain (remainder filled in from reference TRBV7-2 and TRBJ2-7): GAGVSQSPSNKVTEKGKDVELRCDPISGHTALYWYRQSLGQGLEFLIYFQGNSAPDKSGLPSDRFSAERTGGSVSTLTIQRTQQEDSAVYLCASSSKAGSYEQYFGPGTRLTVT.

This clonotype was seen a handful of times. This chain links TRBV7-3 with TRBJ2-3, with 7 bases fitting TRBD1. V shed 6 bases and J 4 bases; nucleotides not matched to a gene: 7. The CDR3 extends over 14 amino acids. Per the germline V gene, CDR1 is SGHTA and CDR2 is FQGTGA. The CDR3 region has the DNA TGTGCCAGCAGTTCCGGACAGGTTGCAGATACGCAGTATTTT. It translates to CASSSGQVADTQYF. Supplemented by reference TRBV7-3 and TRBJ2-3, the full variable domain reads GAGVSQTPSNKVTEKGKYVELRCDPISGHTALYWYRQSLGQGPEFLIYFQGTGAADDSGLPNDRFFAVRPEGSVSTLKIQRTERGDSAVYLCASSSGQVADTQYFGPGTRLTVL.

The table lists this clonotype with a count of one. CDR3 loop: CASSFLGFQETQYF. The DNA of the CDR3 is TGTGCCAGCAGTTTCCTGGGGTTCCAAGAGACCCAGTACTTC. This chain joins TRBV28 and TRBJ2-7; D not certain. The DNA end is more similar to TRBJ2-5, so the J call may be wrong. The germline gives CDR1 MDHEN, CDR2 SYDVKM. CDR3 length: 14 amino acids.

This clonotype is deemed medium-sized. With a much larger clone just one base away, this may be a read error. J is TRBJ2-1 and V is TRBV6-1; D is ambiguous. The J call may be in error: the DNA end matches TRBJ2-7 better. This CDR3 region has 18 residues. Germline V gene data show CDR1 as MNHNS and CDR2 as SASEGT. The CDR3 sequence: CASSEAGIGLSSYNEQYF. The CDR3 nucleotides are TGTGCCAGCAGTGAAGCAGGTATAGGGCTAAGCTCCTACAATGAGCAGTACTTC.

V is TRBV2 and J is TRBJ2-7; 7 bases are shared with TRBD2. This CDR3 region has 14 residues. The V gene's germline CDR1 is SNHLY and CDR2 FYNNEI. V lost 8 bases to trimming and J lost 6 bases; unmatched junction nucleotides: 13. CDR3 loop: CASVTADVAGEQYF. In nucleotides, the CDR3 is TGTGCCAGCGTCACAGCGGACGTAGCGGGCGAGCAGTACTTC.

The chain uses TRBV7-2 and TRBJ2-3; 12 nucleotides line up with TRBD2. The CDR3 totals 12 residues. After removal of 7 bases from V and 9 bases from J, the junction contained 2 bases not matched to a gene. In germline, CDR1 is SGHTA, CDR2 FQGNSA. The CDR3 is CASTSGRATQYF. CDR3 nucleotides: TGTGCCAGCACTAGCGGGAGGGCCACGCAGTATTTT. Complete variable domain (other parts from reference TRBV7-2 and TRBJ2-3): GAGVSQSPSNKVTEKGKDVELRCDPISGHTALYWYRQSLGQGLEFLIYFQGNSAPDKSGLPSDRFSAERTGGSVSTLTIQRTQQEDSAVYLCASTSGRATQYFGPGTRLTVL.

CDR3 sequence (DNA): TGTGCCAGCAACACGGAATCAAGCTCCTACGAGCAGTACTTC. It yields the protein CASNTESSSYEQYF. The rearrangement links TRBV6-2 or TRBV6-3 to TRBJ2-7, with D unclear. V was shortened by 7 bases and J by 0 bases, with 13 bases between the two germline ends. Germline V CDR1 and CDR2: MNHEY, SVGEGT. The length of the CDR3 is 14 residues.

V usage is TRBV5-6 and J usage is TRBJ2-4; TRBD1 might be the D (5 bases). The CDR3 is 17 residues long. Germline V lookup: CDR1 SGHDT, CDR2 YYEEEE. V was pared by 3 bases and J by 0 bases, with 16 bases between. The CDR3 DNA sequence: TGTGCCAGCAGCTCTAGATCACAGGAGTTAGCCAAAAACATTCAGTACTTC. This sequence encodes CASSSRSQELAKNIQYF.

V is TRBV7-9 and J is TRBJ1-2; weak D call: TRBD1 (5 bases). This CDR3 spans 16 amino acids. V shed 2 bases and J shed 2 bases, with 15 bases lying between them. Germline values: CDR1 SEHNR, CDR2 FQNEAQ (reference sequence). As DNA, the CDR3 is TGTGCCAGCAGCTTAAGGTCTCAGGGACTAAACTATGGCTACACCTTC. As protein: CASSLRSQGLNYGYTF.

This chain's CDR3 is CASSQNRWNEQFF. The CDR3 DNA reads as TGTGCCAGCAGTCAGAATAGGTGGAATGAGCAGTTCTTC. V and J are TRBV12-3 or TRBV12-4 and TRBJ2-3; D is undetermined. The J call may be incorrect, as the DNA end agrees better with TRBJ2-1. CDR3 length: 13 residues.

This clonotype was counted between two and nine times. The chain has TRBV7-2 and TRBJ2-7, with 9 bases matching TRBD2. The J call may not be correct, given that the DNA end is closer to TRBJ2-5. Per germline, CDR1 SGHTA and CDR2 FQGNSA. This CDR3 comprises 16 residues. CDR3 region: CASSLGLAGTQETQYF. The CDR3 region has the DNA TGTGCCAGCAGCTTAGGTCTAGCGGGAACTCAAGAGACCCAGTACTTC.

V gene TRBV6-8 combines with J gene TRBJ2-5; D remains unclear. The last part of the DNA fits TRBJ1-1 better; the J call may be wrong. The V gene's germline CDR1 is MNHGY and CDR2 SAAAGT. This CDR3 is built from 13 residues. CDR3 sequence reads: CASSYQVRLEAFF. The CDR3 bases are TGTGCCAGCAGTTACCAGGTACGCCTTGAAGCTTTCTTT.

This clonotype was observed a few times. The conserved closing phenylalanine or tryptophan is absent in this CDR3, likely reflecting a read error. The limits of the CDR3 on the DNA are not certain, so only TCRdb's listed CDR3 is given. The chain combines TRBV7-2 with TRBJ2-3; the D segment call TRBD1 is taken from the table without a DNA check. A total of 15 residues make up the CDR3, ends included. The germline CDR1 and CDR2 sequences are SGHTA and FQGNSA. The CDR3 here is CASSWGQTNEQFFGP.

The rearrangement links TRBV6-6 to TRBJ1-5; D gene ambiguous. The CDR3 covers 15 residues. The ends were cut back, 0 bases at V and 3 bases at J, with 9 bases in the middle. CDR1 and CDR2 from the germline V gene are MNHNY and SVGAGI (reference sequence). The CDR3 protein is CASSYSASLNQPQHF. DNA of the CDR3: TGTGCCAGCAGTTACTCTGCCAGCCTCAATCAGCCCCAGCATTTT.

Many counts were recorded for this clonotype. The chain is built from TRBV5-1 and TRBJ1-3; 7 bases match TRBD1. With 2 bases clipped from V and 8 bases from J, the junction kept 7 bases outside the gene matches. Germline CDR1 SGHRS, CDR2 YFSETQ. This CDR3 spans 14 amino acids. CDR3 region: CASSLETGKDTIYF. DNA for the CDR3: TGCGCCAGCAGCTTAGAGACAGGGAAGGACACCATATATTTT.